This T cell receptor (beta chain) was captured in a study of T-cell memory formation after mild COVID-19 (dated by TCRdb to the early 2020s). Context from the whole study: Most TCR sequence clusters were specific to one of the two donors. In a couple of donors, T-cell clones that expanded and contracted after mild COVID-19 were followed by sequencing TCRalpha and TCRbeta repertoires longitudinally. Two young, previously healthy adult volunteers made up the cohort, one male and one female.

Instrument used: Illumina NovaSeq 6000. Using 5'RACE with constant-segment primers, TCRalpha and TCRbeta cDNA libraries were constructed, with sample barcodes and unique molecular identifiers added in the process. RNA was extracted from every sample with Trizol reagent. The libraries were amplified in two PCR steps, and the second step added a second sample barcode and Illumina TruSeq adapters. Sequencing of libraries was performed on an Illumina NovaSeq with 2 x 150 bp paired-end reads. From the authors' description of their analysis: With migec v1.2.7, reads were demultiplexed and then collapsed into UMI-guided consensus sequences. With mixcr v2.1.11, UMI consensuses were aligned to TRA and TRB V and J templates and assembled into clonotypes. Expanded or contracted clonotypes were those called significant by both edgeR and NoisET, with noise models trained on biological replicates. For edgeR calls, a false discovery rate-adjusted p below 0.01 and a log2 fold-change threshold of 1 were applied. As an exploratory analysis of dynamics, PCA with hierarchical clustering was applied to max-normalized trajectories of the 1000 most abundant clonotypes. Separately sequenced CD4+ and CD8+ repertoires were used to assign a CD4 or CD8 phenotype to each responding clone. TCRdb trimmed the raw reads at Q25, called clones with MiXCR and kept productive beta chains. All rows with the same CDR3 protein become a single entry with the most common DNA and genes. TCRdb, not the original authors, processed these V and J calls. The sample records more than 300,000 distinct CDR3 sequences, 20% to 25% of which are singletons. The ten top clones hold around 23% of the sample.

Beyond this particular receptor, the publication reports: The detection of some responding clones in pre-infection memory suggests that pre-existing cross-reactive memory T cells joined the SARS-CoV-2 response. The study included only a couple of mild cases, and larger cohorts that include severe cases with pre-infection samples were judged to be necessary. The second-wave clones that peaked on day 37 were not confirmed to be SARS-CoV-2 specific. Clones that contracted from day 15 to 85 showed balanced CD4/CD8 phenotypes, whereas a second wave of clones that expanded from day 15 to 37 leaned towards CD4+. Contracting CD4+ clones were located mainly in the CM and EM memory subsets, whereas CD8+ clones were found to be enriched in EMRA.

The junction shows trimming of 5 bases on V and 4 bases on J, plus 24 bases between the germline ends. From cysteine to phenylalanine, the CDR3 is 18 amino acids long. Here the CDR3 DNA is all that survives: 54 bases in frame from base 1. CDR1 SNHLY and CDR2 FYNNEI were looked up in the germline V gene. A note on this clonotype: Its antigen remains unidentified. Base-call qualities are not available, and no considerably larger clone is one nucleotide away.

Ficoll-Paque density gradient centrifugation was the method used to isolate PBMCs. Sequencing used PBMCs or a T cell subset sorted from them (not recorded which). The chain uses TRBV2 and TRBJ1-5, and the D gene may be TRBD1, 5 bases matching. The TCR comes from a man between 18 and 35 years old who had mild COVID-19 (a few samples of this study predate the infection). The sample titles of this study are shuffled in the database, so cell type and time point are left out; the donor was told from shared clones. The CDR3 reads CASSYGARLGLWNQPQHF. The bases read TGTGCCAGCAGTTACGGGGCCCGCCTAGGGTTATGGAATCAGCCCCAGCATTTT.